This is a list of T cell receptor beta chains from one sample in a study of blood T cell repertoires in COVID-19. Sequencing used immunoSEQ multiplex PCR; TCRdb keeps in-frame clones, though not all of them. The data hold approximately 190,000 clones, with 90% observed a single time. Sequenced input: peripheral blood. The receptors here all came from a man aged 50 to 60 with acute or convalescent COVID-19. CDR3s include the opening cysteine and the closing phenylalanine or tryptophan. The order of the fields is V gene, J gene, CDR3 protein.

TRBV10-3	TRBJ1-6	CAISQGTGGDSPLHF
TRBV28	TRBJ2-3	CASSLRDSGGATDTQYF
TRBV27	TRBJ1-5	CASSGGSSNQPQHF
TRBV21-1	TRBJ2-5	CASSGQGNLLEDSQETQYF
TRBV5-1	TRBJ2-7	CASSLDRVEQYF
TRBV30	TRBJ1-2	CAWSLRDNYGYTF
TRBV9	TRBJ2-5	CASSVAFGVGETQYF
TRBV30	TRBJ2-5	CAWSVGRNLEETQYF
TRBV4-1	TRBJ1-2	CASSQKEGRAGYTF
TRBV18	TRBJ1-5	CASSPGTDQPQHF
TRBV28	TRBJ1-1	CASSPLQGGRGTEAFF
TRBV14	TRBJ2-7	CASSQGRYEQYF
TRBV7-2	TRBJ1-2	CASSLVGGRGANYGYTF
TRBV5-6	TRBJ1-1	CASSWAPLGRSHTEAFF
TRBV10-1	TRBJ1-1	CASSESPPGGGNTEAFF
TRBV5-1	TRBJ1-4	CASSLGVGDREAIIEKLFF
TRBV15	TRBJ1-1	CATSSLDRQNTEAFF
TRBV28	TRBJ2-5	CASSSGLGTQYF
TRBV7-6	TRBJ2-5	CASSLVFASGETQYF
TRBV5-1	TRBJ2-1	CASSIGTSGNNEQFF
TRBV7-2	TRBJ1-4	CASSLGSQGVEKLFF
TRBV5-6	TRBJ2-7	CASSLRLAGAYEQYF
TRBV27	TRBJ1-1	CASSLLGAKTEAFF
TRBV10-2	TRBJ1-2	CASSYGTDYGYTF
TRBV27	TRBJ1-5	CASSSGVNNQPQHF
TRBV27	TRBJ1-2	CASSLSRSGGDGYTF
TRBV4-2	TRBJ1-1	CASSQDSGDTEAFF
TRBV2	TRBJ2-1	CASLSRDRSYNEQFF
TRBV14	TRBJ1-1	CASSQTRGTEAFF